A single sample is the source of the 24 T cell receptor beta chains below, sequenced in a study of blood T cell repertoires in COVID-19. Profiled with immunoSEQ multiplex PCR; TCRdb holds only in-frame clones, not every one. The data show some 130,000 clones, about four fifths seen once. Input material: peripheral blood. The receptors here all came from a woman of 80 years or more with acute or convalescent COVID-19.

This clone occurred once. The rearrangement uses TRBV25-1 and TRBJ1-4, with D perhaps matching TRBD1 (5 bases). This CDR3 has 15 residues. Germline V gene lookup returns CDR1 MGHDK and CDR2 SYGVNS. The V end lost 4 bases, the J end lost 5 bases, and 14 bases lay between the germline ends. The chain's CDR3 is CASSALFRQNEKLFF. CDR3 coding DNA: TGTGCCAGCAGTGCCCTATTCAGACAGAATGAAAAACTGTTTTTT.

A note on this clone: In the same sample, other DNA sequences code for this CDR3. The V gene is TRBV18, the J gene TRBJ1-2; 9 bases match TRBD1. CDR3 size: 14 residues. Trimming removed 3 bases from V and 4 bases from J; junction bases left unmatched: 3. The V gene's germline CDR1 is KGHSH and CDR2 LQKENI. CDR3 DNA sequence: TGTGCCAGCTCACCGTCGACAGGGGGCTATGGCTACACCTTC. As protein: CASSPSTGGYGYTF.

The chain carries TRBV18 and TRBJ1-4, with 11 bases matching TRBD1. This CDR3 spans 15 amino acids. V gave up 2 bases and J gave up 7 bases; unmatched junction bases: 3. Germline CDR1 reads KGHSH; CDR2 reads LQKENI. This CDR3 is CASSPGTGGAEKLFF. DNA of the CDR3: TGTGCCAGCTCACCAGGGACAGGGGGAGCTGAAAAACTGTTTTTT.

As DNA, the CDR3 is TGTGCCAGCAGCTTAGGGCAGGGGGCCAGCTCCTACAATGAGCAGTTCTTC. It specifies CASSLGQGASSYNEQFF. This chain joins TRBV7-2 and TRBJ2-1, with TRBD1 matching over 8 bases. The germline V gene encodes CDR1 SGHTA and CDR2 FQGNSA. The V segment lost 1 base and the J segment 0 bases; nucleotides outside the gene matches: 5. The CDR3 runs to 17 residues.

The CDR3 DNA reads TGTGCCTGGTGTGGGGAGGCAGGGTTTGAGCAGTTCTTC. Translated, it gives CAWCGEAGFEQFF. This rearrangement joins TRBV30 to TRBJ2-1, with D perhaps TRBD2 (6 bases). The CDR3 runs to 13 residues. V was trimmed by 5 bases and J by 9 bases, leaving 17 bases between them. CDR1 is GTSNPN and CDR2 is SVGIG in the germline V gene (reference sequence). The whole variable domain, remainder taken from reference TRBV30 and TRBJ2-1, is SQTIHQWPATLVQPVGSPLSLECTVEGTSNPNLYWYRQAAGRGLQLLFYSVGIGQISSEVPQNLSASRPQDRQFILSSKKLLLSDSGFYLCAWCGEAGFEQFFGPGTRLTVL.

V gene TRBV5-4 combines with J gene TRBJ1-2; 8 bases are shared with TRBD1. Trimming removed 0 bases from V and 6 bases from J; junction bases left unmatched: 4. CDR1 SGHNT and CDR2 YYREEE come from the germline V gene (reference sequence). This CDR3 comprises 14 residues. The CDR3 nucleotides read TGTGCCAGCAGCTTGGACAGGGGGACGGATGGCTACACCTTC. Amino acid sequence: CASSLDRGTDGYTF. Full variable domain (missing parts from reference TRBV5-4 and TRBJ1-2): ETGVTQSPTHLIKTRGQQVTLRCSSQSGHNTVSWYQQALGQGPQFIFQYYREEENGRGNFPPRFSGLQFPNYSSELNVNALELDDSALYLCASSLDRGTDGYTFGSGTRLTVV.

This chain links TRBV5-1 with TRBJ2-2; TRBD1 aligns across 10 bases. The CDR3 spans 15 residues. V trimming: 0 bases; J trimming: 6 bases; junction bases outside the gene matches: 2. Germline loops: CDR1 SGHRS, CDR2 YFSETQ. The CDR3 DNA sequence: TGCGCCAGCAGCTTGGGACAGGGGGCGGCCGGGGAGCTGTTTTTT. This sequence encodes CASSLGQGAAGELFF. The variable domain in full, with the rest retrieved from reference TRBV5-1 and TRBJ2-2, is KAGVTQTPRYLIKTRGQQVTLSCSPISGHRSVSWYQQTPGQGLQFLFEYFSETQRNKGNFPGRFSGRQFSNSRSEMNVSTLELGDSALYLCASSLGQGAAGELFFGEGSRLTVL.

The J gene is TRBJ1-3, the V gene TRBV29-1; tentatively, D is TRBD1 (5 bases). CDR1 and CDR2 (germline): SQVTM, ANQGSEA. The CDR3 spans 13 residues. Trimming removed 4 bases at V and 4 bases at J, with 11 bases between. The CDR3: CSVASGVGNTIYF. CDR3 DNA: TGCAGCGTTGCGTCGGGGGTCGGAAACACCATATATTTT.

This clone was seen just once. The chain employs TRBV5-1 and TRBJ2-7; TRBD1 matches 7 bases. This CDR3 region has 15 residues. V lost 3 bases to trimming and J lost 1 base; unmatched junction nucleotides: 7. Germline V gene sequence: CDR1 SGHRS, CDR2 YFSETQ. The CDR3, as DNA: TGCGCCAGCAGCTCTCAACAGGGGTCTTCCTACGAGCAGTACTTC. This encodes CASSSQQGSSYEQYF.

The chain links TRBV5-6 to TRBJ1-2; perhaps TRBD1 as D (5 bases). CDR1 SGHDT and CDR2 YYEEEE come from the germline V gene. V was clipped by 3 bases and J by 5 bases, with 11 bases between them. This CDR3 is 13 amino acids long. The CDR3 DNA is TGTGCCAGCAGCTCAGGGCACTTTTATGGCTACACCTTC. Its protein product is CASSSGHFYGYTF.

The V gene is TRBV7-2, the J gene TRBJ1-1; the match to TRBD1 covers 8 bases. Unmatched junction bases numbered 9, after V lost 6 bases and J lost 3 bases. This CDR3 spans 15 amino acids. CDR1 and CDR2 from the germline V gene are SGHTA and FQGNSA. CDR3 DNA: TGTGCCAGCAGACCCCAGGCAGGGGGCTACACTGAAGCTTTCTTT. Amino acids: CASRPQAGGYTEAFF.

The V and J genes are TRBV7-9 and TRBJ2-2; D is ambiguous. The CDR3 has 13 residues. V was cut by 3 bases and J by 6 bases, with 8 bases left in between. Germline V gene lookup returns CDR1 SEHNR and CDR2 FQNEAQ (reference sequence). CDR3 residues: CASSFAWSGELFF. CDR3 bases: TGTGCCAGCAGCTTTGCGTGGTCCGGGGAGCTGTTTTTT.

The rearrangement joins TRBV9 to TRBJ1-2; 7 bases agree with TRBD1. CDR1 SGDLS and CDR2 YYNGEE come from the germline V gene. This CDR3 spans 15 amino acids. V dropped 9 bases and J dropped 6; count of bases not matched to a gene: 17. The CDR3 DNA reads TGTGCCATCCTCAACTTGACAGGGCCGAGAAATGGCTACACCTTC. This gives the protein CAILNLTGPRNGYTF. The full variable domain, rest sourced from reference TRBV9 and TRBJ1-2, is DSGVTQTPKHLITATGQRVTLRCSPRSGDLSVYWYQQSLDQGLQFLIQYYNGEERAKGNILERFSAQQFPDLHSELNLSSLELGDSALYFCAILNLTGPRNGYTFGSGTRLTVV.

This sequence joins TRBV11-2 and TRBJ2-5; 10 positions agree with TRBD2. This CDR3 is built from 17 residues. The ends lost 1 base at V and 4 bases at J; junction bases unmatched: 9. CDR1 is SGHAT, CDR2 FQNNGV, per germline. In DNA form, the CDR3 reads TGTGCCAGCAGCTTAGGGGAGCTAGCGGGAGCGCGAGAGACCCAGTACTTC. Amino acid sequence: CASSLGELAGARETQYF.

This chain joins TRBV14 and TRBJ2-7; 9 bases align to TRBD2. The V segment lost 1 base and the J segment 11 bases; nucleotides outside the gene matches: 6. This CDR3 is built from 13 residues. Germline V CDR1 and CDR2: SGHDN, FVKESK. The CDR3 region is CASSQATSGAKYF. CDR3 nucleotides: TGTGCCAGCAGCCAAGCGACTAGCGGAGCTAAGTACTTC.

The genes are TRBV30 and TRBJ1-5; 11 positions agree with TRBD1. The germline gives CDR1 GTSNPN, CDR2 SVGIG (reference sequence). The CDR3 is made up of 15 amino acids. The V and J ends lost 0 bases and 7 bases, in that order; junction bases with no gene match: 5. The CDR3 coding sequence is TGTGCCTGGAGTGTCGGGACAGGGGGACGGCAGCCCCAGCATTTT. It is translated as CAWSVGTGGRQPQHF.

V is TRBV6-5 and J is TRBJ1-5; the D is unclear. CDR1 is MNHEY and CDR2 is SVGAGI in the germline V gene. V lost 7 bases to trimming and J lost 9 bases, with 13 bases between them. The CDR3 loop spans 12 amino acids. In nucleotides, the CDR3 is TGTGCCAGCAAAAGCCGCTCGGGGCCCCAGCATTTT. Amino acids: CASKSRSGPQHF.

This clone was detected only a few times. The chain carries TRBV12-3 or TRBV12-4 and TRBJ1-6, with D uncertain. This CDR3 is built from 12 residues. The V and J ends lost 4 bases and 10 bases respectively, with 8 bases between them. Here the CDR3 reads CASSWAASPLHF. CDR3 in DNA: TGTGCCAGCAGTTGGGCAGCCTCACCCCTCCACTTT.

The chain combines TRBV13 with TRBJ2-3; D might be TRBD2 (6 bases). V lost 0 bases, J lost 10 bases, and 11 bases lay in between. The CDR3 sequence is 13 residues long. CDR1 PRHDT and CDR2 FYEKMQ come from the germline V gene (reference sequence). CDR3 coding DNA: TGTGCCAGCAGCTTAGGCCGATGGGAGGCGCAGTATTTT. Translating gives CASSLGRWEAQYF.

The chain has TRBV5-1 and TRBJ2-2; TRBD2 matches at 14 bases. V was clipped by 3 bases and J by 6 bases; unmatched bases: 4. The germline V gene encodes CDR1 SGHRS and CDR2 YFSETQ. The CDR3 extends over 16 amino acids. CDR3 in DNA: TGCGCCAGCAGCTCCGGGACTAGCGGGAGACCCGGGGAGCTGTTTTTT. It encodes CASSSGTSGRPGELFF.

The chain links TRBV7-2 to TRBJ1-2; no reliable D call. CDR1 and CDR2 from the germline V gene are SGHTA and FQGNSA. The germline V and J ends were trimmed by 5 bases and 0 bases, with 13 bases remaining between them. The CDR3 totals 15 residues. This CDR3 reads CASSPRTAANYGYTF. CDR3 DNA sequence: TGTGCCAGCAGCCCCCGAACAGCCGCTAACTATGGCTACACCTTC.

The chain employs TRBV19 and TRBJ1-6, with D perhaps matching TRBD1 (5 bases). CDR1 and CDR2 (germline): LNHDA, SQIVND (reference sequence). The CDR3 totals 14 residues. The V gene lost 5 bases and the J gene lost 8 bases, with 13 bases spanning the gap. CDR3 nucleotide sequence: TGTGCCAGTAGTTGGGGCAGGGATGATTCACCCCTCCACTTT. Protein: CASSWGRDDSPLHF.

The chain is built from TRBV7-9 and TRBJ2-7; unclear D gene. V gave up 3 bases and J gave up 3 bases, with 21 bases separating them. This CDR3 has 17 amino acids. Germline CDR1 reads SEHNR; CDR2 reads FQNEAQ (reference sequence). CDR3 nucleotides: TGTGCCAGCAGCTTGTCGAGGAACCCGTCCCAACACTACGAGCAGTACTTC. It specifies CASSLSRNPSQHYEQYF.

CDR3 in DNA: TGTGCCAGCAGTGAAGCACACAGGGTTGTAGGAGCTTTCTTT. Translation: CASSEAHRVVGAFF. The chain uses TRBV6-1 and TRBJ1-1, with D possibly being TRBD1 (6 bases). The CDR3 covers 14 residues. Between the trimmed V and J ends, which lost 0 bases and 10 bases, there was a span of 15 bases. CDR1 MNHNS and CDR2 SASEGT come from the germline V gene.